This TCR beta chain was obtained from a study of OX40 agonist ivuxolimab in advanced cancers. Study conclusions and caveats: Nonresponders, in some cases, also had low normalized T-cell clonal expansion. Both blood CD4+ and CD8+ T cells showed clonal growth by week 6 at 0.1 to 3.0 mg/kg.

Profiled with immunoSEQ multiplex PCR; TCRdb holds only in-frame clones, not every one. The sample shows 35,000 to 45,000 clones, over 75% of them seen only once. As regards this clone: As yet, its antigen is unknown.

This CDR3 contains 15 residues. With 1 base removed from V and 2 bases from J, the gap between germline ends came to 9 bases. Germline CDR1 reads LNHNV; CDR2 reads YYDKDF (reference sequence). This sequence joins TRBV15 and TRBJ1-3, with TRBD1 as a possible D gene (6 bases). The sample was CD4+ or CD8+ T cells sorted from blood, taken in a trial of the OX40 agonist ivuxolimab. The clonotype was recovered from an adult with an advanced solid tumor such as melanoma, head and neck, liver or kidney cancer. Written as DNA, the CDR3 is TGTGCCACCAGCAGAGTAGGGGGGGCTGGAAACACCATATATTTT. Protein: CATSRVGGAGNTIYF.